These 29 T cell receptor beta chains came from one sample sequenced in a study of regulatory T cells in long-lasting Graves disease (dated by TCRdb to about 2021). Library construction relied on multiplex PCR. TCRdb names Illumina HiSeq 4000 as the instrument used. CDR3 regions were amplified by Arm-PCR with iRepertoire HTBI primers to construct TCR beta libraries. TCRdb passed the public sequencing reads through fastp at Q25 and MiXCR, retaining productive beta sequences. Every distinct CDR3 protein forms one entry, paired with its most common genes and DNA. Recorded for this sample are 400,000 to 450,000 distinct CDR3 sequences; more than 13% of them occurred a single time. The ten largest clones take up over 15% of the sample. Read against the paper, the sample's time point label means: newly diagnosed GD, antithyroid drugs for less than 3 months. For both TCR sequencing and RNA sequencing, RNA was extracted from PBMCs using TRIzol.

This sample also appeared in a second study, on T cells in Graves' hyperthyroidism and ophthalmopathy.

Here the sequenced sample was peripheral blood mononuclear cells (PBMCs), taken at new diagnosis, from a patient treated with antithyroid drugs. These receptors were taken from a woman aged 25 to 39 with Graves disease. Donor details come from another sample of the same person, matched by shared clones.

The table lists this clonotype with many counts. The rearrangement uses TRBV7-8 and TRBJ2-3; 7 bases line up with TRBD1. This CDR3 is built from 15 residues. Germline V CDR1 and CDR2: SGHVS, FQNEAQ. Trimming at V came to 3 bases and at J to 4 bases, leaving 7 bases not matched to a gene. DNA of the CDR3: TGTGCCAGCAGCTTTGTCGACAGGGCGGCAGATACGCAGTATTTT. Translated, it gives CASSFVDRAADTQYF.

This clonotype was detected ten times or more. The chain employs TRBV6-2 or TRBV6-3 and TRBJ1-1, with D tentatively TRBD1 (6 bases). V was cut by 2 bases and J by 8 bases, with 12 bases left in between. The CDR3 runs 13 residues. The germline V gene encodes CDR1 MNHEY and CDR2 SVGEGT. The CDR3 DNA reads TGTGCCAGCAGTTACAGAACGACAGGCGAAGCTTTCTTT. Protein: CASSYRTTGEAFF.

This clonotype came up a few times. The chain joins TRBV6-1 to TRBJ2-1, with 8 bases identical to TRBD1. Germline V gives CDR1 MNHNS, CDR2 SASEGT. With 8 bases clipped from V and 10 bases from J, the junction kept 4 bases outside the gene matches. The CDR3 runs to 11 residues. CDR3 nucleotide sequence: TGTGCCAGCGGACAGGGTCGAGAGCAGTTCTTC. Translated, it gives CASGQGREQFF.

The chain carries TRBV5-1 and TRBJ2-1; TRBD2 aligns across 7 bases. Germline assignment: CDR1 SGHRS and CDR2 YFSETQ. The CDR3 has 16 amino acids. V lost 0 bases and J lost 2; bases outside the gene matches: 5. The DNA of the CDR3 is TGCGCCAGCAGCTTGGTTTCCAGCGGGACCTACAATGAGCAGTTCTTC. Residues: CASSLVSSGTYNEQFF.

This clonotype was found many times. The chain combines TRBV5-1 with TRBJ2-1; 10 bases agree with TRBD2. This CDR3 contains 15 residues. Germline V gene lookup returns CDR1 SGHRS and CDR2 YFSETQ. With 1 base clipped from V and 4 bases from J, the junction kept 2 bases outside the gene matches. CDR3 sequence: CASSLLAGEYNEQFF. The CDR3 DNA reads as TGCGCCAGCAGCTTGCTAGCGGGGGAATACAATGAGCAGTTCTTC.

With respect to this clonotype: The junction shows a germline mismatch at one end, possibly a read error. V is TRBV27 and J is TRBJ1-5, with 7 nucleotides matching TRBD1. This CDR3 comprises 14 residues. Germline V gene sequence: CDR1 MNHEY, CDR2 SMNVEV (reference sequence). CDR3 sequence: CASSLGGGNQPRHF. In DNA, the CDR3 is TGTGCCAGCAGTTTGGGAGGGGGCAATCAGCCCCGGCATTTT.

The sample holds a few counts of this clonotype. This chain connects TRBV15 to TRBJ1-5; 8 positions match TRBD1. This CDR3 comprises 17 residues. The germline V gene encodes CDR1 LNHNV and CDR2 YYDKDF (reference sequence). V shed 1 base, J shed 4 bases, and the junction held 9 bases outside the gene matches. CDR3 loop: CATSRGGTGPSNQPQHF. In DNA form, the CDR3 reads TGTGCCACCAGCAGAGGGGGGACAGGTCCTTCAAATCAGCCCCAGCATTTT.

This clonotype was counted many times. The chain uses TRBV11-2 and TRBJ2-7; D perhaps matches TRBD1 (6 bases). Between the trimmed V and J ends, which lost 3 bases and 11 bases, there was a span of 20 bases. Germline-derived CDR1 and CDR2 are SGHAT and FQNNGV. This CDR3 is built from 14 residues. The CDR3 is CASSFFAATGREYF. CDR3 nucleotides: TGTGCCAGCAGCTTTTTTGCCGCGACAGGCCGAGAGTACTTC. Using reference TRBV11-2 and TRBJ2-7 for the parts outside the CDR3, the full variable domain is EAGVAQSPRYKIIEKRQSVAFWCNPISGHATLYWYQQILGQGPKLLIQFQNNGVVDDSQLPKDRFSAERLKGVDSTLKIQPAKLEDSAVYLCASSFFAATGREYFGPGTRLTVT.

V is TRBV20-1 and J is TRBJ2-4, with D possibly matching TRBD1 (6 bases). Trimming removed 6 bases at V and 3 bases at J, with 21 bases between. Germline assignment: CDR1 DFQATT and CDR2 SNEGSKA (reference sequence). This CDR3 contains 16 residues. The CDR3 coding sequence is TGCAGTGCAAACCTCCGGGACAACCTTTTCAAAAACATTCAGTACTTC. Protein sequence: CSANLRDNLFKNIQYF.

This clonotype was observed a few times. The chain recombines TRBV12-3 or TRBV12-4 with TRBJ2-4, with 7 bases lining up with TRBD1. The ends lost 4 bases at V and 0 bases at J; junction bases unmatched: 6. The CDR3 has 16 residues. The CDR3 loop reads CASSSGQLRAKNIQYF. Here the CDR3 DNA reads TGTGCCAGCAGTTCGGGACAGCTCCGAGCCAAAAACATTCAGTACTTC.

This clonotype has only a few counts. This chain links TRBV19 with TRBJ2-5; D perhaps matches TRBD1 (7 bases). Trimming cost V 3 bases and J 3 bases, with 17 bases left between them. The CDR3 has 16 residues. CDR1 is LNHDA, CDR2 SQIVND, per germline (reference sequence). The CDR3 coding sequence is TGTGCCAGTAGTATGTTCGGAGGGACAGTTAAAGAGACCCAGTACTTC. It yields the protein CASSMFGGTVKETQYF.

The sample holds many counts of this clonotype. This chain links TRBV2 with TRBJ2-3; 7 nucleotides match TRBD1. V was pared by 6 bases and J by 6 bases, with 18 bases of the junction left unmatched. Germline-derived CDR1 and CDR2 are SNHLY and FYNNEI. The CDR3 contains 17 residues. DNA of the CDR3: TGTGCCAGCAGCCGTCTTAGGGGACAGTCTCTCGTGGATACGCAGTATTTT. It translates to CASSRLRGQSLVDTQYF.

This clonotype was detected only a few times. The chain uses TRBV29-1 and TRBJ2-3; tentative D call: TRBD1 (7 bases). The germline CDR1 and CDR2 sequences are SQVTM and ANQGSEA. Trimming left V 4 bases short and J 2 bases short, with 31 bases between. CDR3 length: 20 residues. This CDR3 reads CSVAKGAGYPAGGNTDTQYF. The CDR3 coding sequence is TGCAGCGTTGCCAAGGGGGCGGGATACCCCGCAGGGGGGAACACAGATACGCAGTATTTT.

Comment on this clonotype: At one boundary the junction diverges from the germline segment, which might be a read error. This chain links TRBV7-9 with TRBJ2-2; 8 bases match TRBD1. The CDR3 runs to 15 residues. In germline, CDR1 is SEHNR, CDR2 FQNEAQ (reference sequence). The CDR3 nucleotides read TGTGCCAGCAACACCCGGACAGGGCAGACCGGAGAGCTGTTTTTT. Protein: CASNTRTGQTGELFF.

This clonotype showed up just a few times. A clone one base away is much larger, so this may be a read error. The CDR3 region has the DNA TGTGCCAGCAGTTACGAGACAGGGGGCGCAGATACGCAGTATTTT. This translates into CASSYETGGADTQYF. The V call is TRBV6-5, the J call TRBJ2-3, with 10 positions matching TRBD1. CDR3 size: 15 residues. J gave up 4 bases and V 2 bases, and 3 bases lay outside the gene matches. CDR1 is MNHEY and CDR2 is SVGAGI in the germline V gene.

The chain employs TRBV9 and TRBJ1-3; perhaps TRBD1 as D (5 bases). The CDR3 sequence is 17 residues long. Trimming removed 4 bases at V and 1 base at J, with 18 bases between. Germline V gene data show CDR1 as SGDLS and CDR2 as YYNGEE. This CDR3 is CASSTRDLTTSGNTIYF. As DNA, the CDR3 is TGTGCCAGCAGCACCCGGGACTTAACTACTTCTGGAAACACCATATATTTT.

This clonotype was seen ten or more times. V usage is TRBV14 and J usage is TRBJ2-7; D possibly corresponds to TRBD2 (6 bases). V was trimmed by 8 bases and J by 3 bases, leaving 14 bases between them. Germline values: CDR1 SGHDN, CDR2 FVKESK. The CDR3 runs 13 residues. The CDR3 bases are TGTGCCAGCGGGGGGAGCGCTAACTACGAGCAGTACTTC. Translation: CASGGSANYEQYF.

This clonotype was detected a few times. The J gene is TRBJ1-2, the V gene TRBV29-1, with a tentative D call TRBD1 (5 bases). Trimming removed 4 bases from V and 3 bases from J, with 18 bases in between. CDR3 size: 15 residues. CDR1 SQVTM and CDR2 ANQGSEA come from the germline V gene. DNA for the CDR3: TGCAGCGTTGCGGTCAGGGAGGTCGGGTACTATGGCTACACCTTC. Residues: CSVAVREVGYYGYTF.

The chain recombines TRBV12-3 or TRBV12-4 with TRBJ2-7, with D possibly being TRBD1 (6 bases). The CDR3 has 16 residues. The germline V and J ends were trimmed by 5 bases and 0 bases, with 17 bases remaining between them. In DNA, the CDR3 is TGTGCCAGCAGTCTCGGTTACAGGGTAAGCTCCTACGAGCAGTACTTC. Residues: CASSLGYRVSSYEQYF.

This clonotype has more than one count but fewer than ten. The chain carries TRBV19 and TRBJ2-7; 10 bases fit TRBD1. Germline CDR1 is LNHDA and CDR2 is SQIVND (reference sequence). The J segment lost 2 bases and the V segment lost 5 bases, leaving 6 bases of the junction unmatched. This CDR3 is 15 amino acids long. CDR3 nucleotides: TGTGCCAGTAGTCCAGCCGGGACAGGGGCCTACGAGCAGTACTTC. Translated, it gives CASSPAGTGAYEQYF.

This clonotype was counted at least ten times. The V gene is TRBV27, the J gene TRBJ2-3; D not certain. In germline, CDR1 is MNHEY, CDR2 SMNVEV (reference sequence). This CDR3 has 15 amino acids. V gave up 5 bases and J gave up 4 bases, with 16 bases separating them. The DNA of the CDR3 is TGTGCCAGCAGTCGTCGGACGCTTACACCAGATACGCAGTATTTT. Translated: CASSRRTLTPDTQYF.

This clonotype came up many times. The chain carries TRBV5-5 and TRBJ2-7, with 8 nucleotides matching TRBD1. Germline trimming cut 4 bases from V and 3 bases from J; bases unmatched to any gene: 3. The CDR3 runs to 13 residues. CDR1 is SGHKS and CDR2 is YYEKEE in the germline V gene (reference sequence). The CDR3 region is CASSTTGDYEQYF. The CDR3 DNA reads as TGTGCCAGCAGCACGACAGGGGACTACGAGCAGTACTTC.

This clonotype has at least ten counts. The chain uses TRBV11-1 and TRBJ2-5, with 7 bases identical to TRBD2. Trimming cost V 1 base and J 2 bases; bases outside gene matches: 10. The CDR3 totals 17 residues. CDR1 is SGHAT, CDR2 FQDESV, per germline (reference sequence). The CDR3 nucleotides read TGTGCCAGCAGCTTAGTGTCGCTAGCGGAAAGACAAGAGACCCAGTACTTC. Translation gives CASSLVSLAERQETQYF.

Ten or more counts support this clonotype. The chain combines TRBV14 with TRBJ2-1; D remains unclear. Germline assignment: CDR1 SGHDN and CDR2 FVKESK. Between the trimmed V and J ends, which lost 4 bases and 6 bases, there was a span of 19 bases. The CDR3 is 16 amino acids. CDR3 protein: CASSPVLRRSLNEQFF. The CDR3 coding sequence is TGTGCCAGCAGCCCTGTCCTTCGGCGGAGCCTCAATGAGCAGTTCTTC.

The chain is built from TRBV6-5 and TRBJ2-7; TRBD2 might be the D (6 bases). Per the germline V gene, CDR1 is MNHEY and CDR2 is SVGAGI. V dropped 4 bases and J dropped 3 bases, with 16 bases sitting between them. CDR3 length: 15 residues. DNA for the CDR3: TGTGCCAGCAGTTCGCGACTAGACGGGCTCTACGAGCAGTACTTC. It codes for CASSSRLDGLYEQYF.

This clonotype was recorded at least ten times. CDR3 amino acids: CASSISGRGGTGELFF. The CDR3 nucleotides are TGTGCCAGCAGTATCAGCGGGAGGGGTGGCACCGGGGAGCTGTTTTTT. This chain links TRBV6-1 with TRBJ2-2; 10 bases map to TRBD2. Trimming at V came to 5 bases and at J to 4 bases, leaving 7 bases not matched to a gene. CDR1 and CDR2 from the germline V gene are MNHNS and SASEGT. This CDR3 spans 16 amino acids.

In the case of this clonotype: This is likely an artifact of a read error, given a far larger clone one base away. The rearrangement joins TRBV12-3 or TRBV12-4 to TRBJ2-1, with 9 bases matching TRBD1. V lost 5 bases to trimming and J lost 10 bases; unmatched junction nucleotides: 12. CDR3 length: 15 residues. CDR3: CASSPSGTGFYEQFF. For the CDR3, the DNA is TGTGCCAGCAGTCCCTCCGGGACAGGGTTTTACGAGCAGTTCTTC.

In its sample, this clonotype was seen many times. The chain joins TRBV2 to TRBJ2-7; TRBD2 matches at 12 bases. CDR1 is SNHLY and CDR2 is FYNNEI in the germline V gene. The CDR3 extends over 17 amino acids. Germline trimming cut 5 bases from V and 3 bases from J; bases unmatched to any gene: 11. CDR3 amino acids: CASSRTRTSGEYYEQYF. CDR3 bases: TGTGCCAGCAGTAGGACCCGGACTAGCGGGGAATACTACGAGCAGTACTTC.

This clonotype came up many times. V is TRBV2 and J is TRBJ1-1; D gene ambiguous. The germline V gene encodes CDR1 SNHLY and CDR2 FYNNEI. The CDR3 totals 15 residues. V lost 2 bases to trimming and J lost 1 base, with 11 bases between them. This CDR3 reads CASSESYGENTEAFF. The DNA for the CDR3 is TGTGCCAGCAGTGAATCCTATGGCGAGAACACTGAAGCTTTCTTT.